The rows below give T cell receptor beta chains drawn from one sample of a study of metastatic and nonmetastatic thyroid tumors. With MiXCR, TCRdb reprocessed the PCR reads. The table lists about 17,000 clones, roughly 25% of them singletons. Sequencing input: tumor tissue. The receptors were gathered from a female donor with papillary thyroid cancer or a benign thyroid nodule (not recorded which). Some clones in this sample may be carry-over from other donors' samples. CDR3s leave out the opening cysteine and the closing phenylalanine or tryptophan. The order of the fields is clone size, J gene, V gene, CDR3 protein. Only part of the rows carry a size: once, few, many, or a class if the clone is expanded.

abundance: -; j_gene: TRBJ1-1; v_gene: TRBV7-2; CDR3aa: ASSLGRHMNTEAF
abundance: medium-sized; j_gene: TRBJ1-3; v_gene: TRBV4-1; CDR3aa: ASSQEDRAGNTIY
abundance: many; j_gene: TRBJ1-2; v_gene: TRBV29-1; CDR3aa: SVEERGLDGYT
abundance: -; j_gene: TRBJ2-2; v_gene: TRBV20-1; CDR3aa: SARDLILGPNTGELF
abundance: few; j_gene: TRBJ1-2; v_gene: TRBV2; CDR3aa: ANSEGTGGYGYT
abundance: many; j_gene: TRBJ2-3; v_gene: TRBV3-1; CDR3aa: ASSQEGGRTDTQY
abundance: -; j_gene: TRBJ2-7; v_gene: TRBV27; CDR3aa: ASSSRTGGFGEQY
abundance: many; j_gene: TRBJ1-5; v_gene: TRBV11-2; CDR3aa: ASSLGHLNQPQH
abundance: many; j_gene: TRBJ1-2; v_gene: TRBV12-5; CDR3aa: ASGLGVGYGYT
abundance: many; j_gene: TRBJ2-4; v_gene: TRBV19; CDR3aa: ASRDGGRGGDIQY
abundance: few; j_gene: TRBJ2-7; v_gene: TRBV6-6; CDR3aa: ASSYSLQGGGDEQY
abundance: -; j_gene: TRBJ2-2; v_gene: TRBV11-2; CDR3aa: ASSHRTSGRFANTGELF
abundance: many; j_gene: TRBJ1-6; v_gene: TRBV9; CDR3aa: ASSVDLSSYNSPLH
abundance: -; j_gene: TRBJ1-5; v_gene: TRBV20-1; CDR3aa: SGGRDQPQH
abundance: many; j_gene: TRBJ2-1; v_gene: TRBV2; CDR3aa: ASSEAPGLIYNEQF
abundance: -; j_gene: TRBJ1-1; v_gene: TRBV28; CDR3aa: ASSSRAVAF
abundance: few; j_gene: TRBJ2-7; v_gene: TRBV20-1; CDR3aa: SARRGLSYEQY
abundance: many; j_gene: TRBJ2-3; v_gene: TRBV7-2; CDR3aa: ASSLTRDTDTQY
abundance: large; j_gene: TRBJ2-1; v_gene: TRBV7-8; CDR3aa: ASSPAGDPYNEQF
abundance: many; j_gene: TRBJ2-1; v_gene: TRBV7-9; CDR3aa: ASSLSRHEQF
abundance: many; j_gene: TRBJ2-7; v_gene: TRBV20-1; CDR3aa: SANPREGSGRGLWQY
abundance: -; j_gene: TRBJ2-7; v_gene: TRBV12-3/TRBV12-4; CDR3aa: ASSLIRGRRDYEQY
abundance: -; j_gene: TRBJ2-1; v_gene: TRBV7-3; CDR3aa: AISLAWGPYNEQF
abundance: many; j_gene: TRBJ2-1; v_gene: TRBV19; CDR3aa: ASSKLAGGFDEQF
abundance: -; j_gene: TRBJ2-2; v_gene: TRBV19; CDR3aa: ASTLLNRAGHTGELF
abundance: many; j_gene: TRBJ2-7; v_gene: TRBV20-1; CDR3aa: SVDNSYEQY
abundance: -; j_gene: TRBJ2-2; v_gene: TRBV19; CDR3aa: ASSRLGELF
abundance: many; j_gene: TRBJ2-1; v_gene: TRBV10-1; CDR3aa: ASSESRLLSSEQF
abundance: few; j_gene: TRBJ2-6; v_gene: TRBV6-1; CDR3aa: ASSELAGSGANVLT
abundance: many; j_gene: TRBJ1-3; v_gene: TRBV25-1; CDR3aa: ASSDLWDSGNTIY
abundance: few; j_gene: TRBJ2-1; v_gene: TRBV5-4; CDR3aa: ASSWTHLGRANYNEQF
abundance: -; j_gene: TRBJ2-7; v_gene: TRBV20-1; CDR3aa: SAIYLKEARGAEQY
abundance: many; j_gene: TRBJ1-2; v_gene: TRBV9; CDR3aa: ASSVGGGTIYGYT
abundance: -; j_gene: TRBJ1-1; v_gene: TRBV18; CDR3aa: ASLLVNTEAF
abundance: many; j_gene: TRBJ2-1; v_gene: TRBV18; CDR3aa: ASSTQGASEQF
abundance: many; j_gene: TRBJ2-4; v_gene: TRBV5-1; CDR3aa: ASSLSRQGNIQY
abundance: many; j_gene: TRBJ2-7; v_gene: TRBV3-1; CDR3aa: ASSPLAASYEQY
abundance: -; j_gene: TRBJ1-2; v_gene: TRBV5-1; CDR3aa: ASSLGTSDYGYT
abundance: -; j_gene: TRBJ2-7; v_gene: TRBV7-3; CDR3aa: ASSPAGPPGTSGYEQY
abundance: once; j_gene: TRBJ1-2; v_gene: TRBV20-1; CDR3aa: SADPGTTNYGYT
abundance: -; j_gene: TRBJ2-7; v_gene: TRBV2; CDR3aa: ASKSVHSYEQY
abundance: -; j_gene: TRBJ1-1; v_gene: TRBV5-1; CDR3aa: ASSLFGETLMNTEAF
abundance: -; j_gene: TRBJ2-5; v_gene: TRBV3-1; CDR3aa: ASSPTSGKETHY
abundance: many; j_gene: TRBJ2-6; v_gene: TRBV29-1; CDR3aa: SARYYRSGANVLT
abundance: -; j_gene: TRBJ1-2; v_gene: TRBV27; CDR3aa: ALQVEDVRTYCYT
abundance: many; j_gene: TRBJ2-7; v_gene: TRBV10-3; CDR3aa: AISDRTYTSYEQY
abundance: -; j_gene: TRBJ2-7; v_gene: TRBV2; CDR3aa: ASIRYRGSREH
abundance: medium-sized; j_gene: TRBJ2-1; v_gene: TRBV20-1; CDR3aa: SAPPGQGAFGTGYNEQF
abundance: -; j_gene: TRBJ2-1; v_gene: TRBV18; CDR3aa: ASSPGLASYNEQF
abundance: few; j_gene: TRBJ1-3; v_gene: TRBV28; CDR3aa: ASSLQGLGVNTIY
abundance: -; j_gene: TRBJ2-2; v_gene: TRBV6-5; CDR3aa: ASSLLAGVYTGELF
abundance: once; j_gene: TRBJ2-7; v_gene: TRBV20-1; CDR3aa: SGASGYEQY
abundance: -; j_gene: TRBJ2-7; v_gene: TRBV14; CDR3aa: ASSQAQTGVYEQY
abundance: few; j_gene: TRBJ1-2; v_gene: TRBV27; CDR3aa: ASSPAGTANYGYT
abundance: few; j_gene: TRBJ2-3; v_gene: TRBV20-1; CDR3aa: SAGVTSVTDTQY
abundance: few; j_gene: TRBJ1-2; v_gene: TRBV6-2/TRBV6-3; CDR3aa: ASSYTPGRGYT
abundance: medium-sized; j_gene: TRBJ2-7; v_gene: TRBV3-1; CDR3aa: ASSPSGGGSYEQY